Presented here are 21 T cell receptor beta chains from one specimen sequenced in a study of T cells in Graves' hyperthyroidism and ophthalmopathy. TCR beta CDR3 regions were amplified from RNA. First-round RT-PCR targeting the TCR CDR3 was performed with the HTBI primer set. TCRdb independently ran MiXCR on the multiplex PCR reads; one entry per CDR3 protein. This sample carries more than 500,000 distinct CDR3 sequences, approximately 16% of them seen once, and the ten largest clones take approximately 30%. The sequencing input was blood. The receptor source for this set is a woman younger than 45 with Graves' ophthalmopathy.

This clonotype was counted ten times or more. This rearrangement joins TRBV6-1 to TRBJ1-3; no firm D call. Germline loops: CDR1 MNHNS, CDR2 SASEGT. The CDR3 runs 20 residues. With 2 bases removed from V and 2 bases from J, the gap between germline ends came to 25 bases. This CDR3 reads CASSEIRSVSRGYAGNTIYF. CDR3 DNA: TGTGCCAGCAGTGAAATTAGATCTGTCAGTCGTGGGTATGCTGGAAACACCATATATTTT.

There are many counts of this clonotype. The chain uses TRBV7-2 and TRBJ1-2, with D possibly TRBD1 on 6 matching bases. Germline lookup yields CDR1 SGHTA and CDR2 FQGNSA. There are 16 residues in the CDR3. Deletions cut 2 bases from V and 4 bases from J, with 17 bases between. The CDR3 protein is CASSLRGGYSGYGYTF. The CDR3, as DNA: TGTGCCAGCAGCTTAAGGGGGGGGTACAGCGGCTATGGCTACACCTTC.

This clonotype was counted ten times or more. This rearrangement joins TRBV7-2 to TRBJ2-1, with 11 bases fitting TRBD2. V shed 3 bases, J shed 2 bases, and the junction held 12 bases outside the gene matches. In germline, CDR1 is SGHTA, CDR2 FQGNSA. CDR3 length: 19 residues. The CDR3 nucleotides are TGTGCCAGCAGCTTGAAATATAGCGGGAGGGGGAGCCCCTACAATGAGCAGTTCTTC. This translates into CASSLKYSGRGSPYNEQFF. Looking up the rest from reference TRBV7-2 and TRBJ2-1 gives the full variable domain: GAGVSQSPSNKVTEKGKDVELRCDPISGHTALYWYRQSLGQGLEFLIYFQGNSAPDKSGLPSDRFSAERTGGSVSTLTIQRTQQEDSAVYLCASSLKYSGRGSPYNEQFFGPGTRLTVL.

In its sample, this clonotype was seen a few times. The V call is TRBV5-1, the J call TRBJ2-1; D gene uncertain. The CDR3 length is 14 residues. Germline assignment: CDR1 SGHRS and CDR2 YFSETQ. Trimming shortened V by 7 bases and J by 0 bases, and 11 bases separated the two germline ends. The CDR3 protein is CASGKTSSYNEQFF. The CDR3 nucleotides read TGCGCCAGCGGGAAGACAAGCTCCTACAATGAGCAGTTCTTC.

Here the CDR3 reads CASSLGLAGGFGDEQFF. In nucleotides, the CDR3 is TGCGCCAGCAGCTTGGGTCTAGCGGGAGGTTTCGGCGATGAGCAGTTCTTC. The chain uses TRBV5-1 and TRBJ2-1, with 11 bases fitting TRBD2. With V trimmed by 0 bases and J by 8 bases, 10 bases remained unmatched. This CDR3 region has 17 residues. Germline values: CDR1 SGHRS, CDR2 YFSETQ.

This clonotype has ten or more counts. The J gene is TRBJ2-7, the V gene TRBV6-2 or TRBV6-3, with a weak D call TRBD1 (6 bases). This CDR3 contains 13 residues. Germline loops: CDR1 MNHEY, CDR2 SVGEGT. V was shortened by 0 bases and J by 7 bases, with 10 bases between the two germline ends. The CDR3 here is CASSYSKGTEQYF. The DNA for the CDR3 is TGTGCCAGCAGTTACTCGAAGGGGACAGAGCAGTACTTC.

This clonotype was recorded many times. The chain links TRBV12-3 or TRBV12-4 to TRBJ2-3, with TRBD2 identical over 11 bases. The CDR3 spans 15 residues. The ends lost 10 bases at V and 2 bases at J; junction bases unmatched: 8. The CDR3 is CATMGLAEPTDTQYF. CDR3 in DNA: TGTGCCACCATGGGACTAGCGGAGCCCACAGATACGCAGTATTTT.

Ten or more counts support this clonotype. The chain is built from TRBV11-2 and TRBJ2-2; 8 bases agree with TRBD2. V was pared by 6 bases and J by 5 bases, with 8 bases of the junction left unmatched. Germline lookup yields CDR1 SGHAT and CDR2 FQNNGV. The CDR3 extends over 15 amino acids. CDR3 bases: TGTGCCAGCAGTCCGAGCGGGAGAGGGACCGGGGAGCTGTTTTTT. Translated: CASSPSGRGTGELFF.

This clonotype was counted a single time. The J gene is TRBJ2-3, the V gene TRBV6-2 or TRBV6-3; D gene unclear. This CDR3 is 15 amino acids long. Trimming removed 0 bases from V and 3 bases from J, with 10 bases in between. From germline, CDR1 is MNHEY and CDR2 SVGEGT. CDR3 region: CASSYSEKTTDTQYF. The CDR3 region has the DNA TGTGCCAGCAGTTACTCGGAGAAGACAACAGATACGCAGTATTTT.

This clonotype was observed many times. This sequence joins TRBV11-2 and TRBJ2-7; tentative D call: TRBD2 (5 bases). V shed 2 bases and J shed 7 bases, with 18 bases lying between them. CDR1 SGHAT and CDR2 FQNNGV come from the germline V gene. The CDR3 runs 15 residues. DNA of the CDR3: TGTGCCAGCAGCTTAAAACCTAGCCTCCTAGAAGAGCAGTACTTC. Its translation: CASSLKPSLLEEQYF. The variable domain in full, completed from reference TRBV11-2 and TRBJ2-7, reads EAGVAQSPRYKIIEKRQSVAFWCNPISGHATLYWYQQILGQGPKLLIQFQNNGVVDDSQLPKDRFSAERLKGVDSTLKIQPAKLEDSAVYLCASSLKPSLLEEQYFGPGTRLTVT.

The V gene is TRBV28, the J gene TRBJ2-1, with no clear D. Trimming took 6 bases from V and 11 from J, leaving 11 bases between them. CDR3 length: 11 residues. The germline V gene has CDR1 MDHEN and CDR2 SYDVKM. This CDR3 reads CASREDGKQFF. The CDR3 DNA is TGTGCCAGCAGAGAAGACGGTAAGCAGTTCTTC. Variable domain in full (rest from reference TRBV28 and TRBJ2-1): DVKVTQSSRYLVKRTGEKVFLECVQDMDHENMFWYRQDPGLGLRLIYFSYDVKMKEKGDIPEGYSVSREKKERFSLILESASTNQTSMYLCASREDGKQFFGPGTRLTVL.

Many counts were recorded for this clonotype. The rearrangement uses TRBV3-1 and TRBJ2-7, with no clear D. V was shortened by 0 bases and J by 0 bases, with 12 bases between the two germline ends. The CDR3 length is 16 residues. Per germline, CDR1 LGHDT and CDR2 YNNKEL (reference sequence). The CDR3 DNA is TGTGCCAGCAGCCAAGATAGGACCAAAAGCTCCTACGAGCAGTACTTC. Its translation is CASSQDRTKSSYEQYF.

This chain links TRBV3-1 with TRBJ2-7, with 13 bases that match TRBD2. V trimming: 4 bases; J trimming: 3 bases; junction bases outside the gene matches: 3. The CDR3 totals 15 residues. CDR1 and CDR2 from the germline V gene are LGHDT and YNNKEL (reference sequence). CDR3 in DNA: TGTGCCAGCAGCCTAGGGACTAGCGGGGACTACGAGCAGTACTTC. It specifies CASSLGTSGDYEQYF.

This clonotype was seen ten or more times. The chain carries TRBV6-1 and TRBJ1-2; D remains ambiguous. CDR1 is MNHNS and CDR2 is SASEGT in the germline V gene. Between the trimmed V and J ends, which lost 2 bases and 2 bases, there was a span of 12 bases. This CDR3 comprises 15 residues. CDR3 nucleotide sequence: TGTGCCAGCAGTGAACTTGGCCGGGCAAACTATGGCTACACCTTC. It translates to CASSELGRANYGYTF.

The CDR3 is CSAQRDDVGELFF. CDR3 in DNA: TGCAGTGCCCAGCGGGATGATGTCGGGGAGCTGTTTTTT. The J gene is TRBJ2-2, the V gene TRBV20-1, with TRBD2 matching over 7 bases. Germline assignment: CDR1 DFQATT and CDR2 SNEGSKA (reference sequence). Unmatched junction bases numbered 8, after V lost 6 bases and J lost 7 bases. CDR3 length equals 13 residues.

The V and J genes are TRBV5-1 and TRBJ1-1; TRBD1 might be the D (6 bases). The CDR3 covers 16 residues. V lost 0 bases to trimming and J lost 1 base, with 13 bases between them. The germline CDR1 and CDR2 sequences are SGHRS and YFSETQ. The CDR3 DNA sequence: TGCGCCAGCAGCTTGGACAGGGACCGAGGGAACACTGAAGCTTTCTTT. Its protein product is CASSLDRDRGNTEAFF. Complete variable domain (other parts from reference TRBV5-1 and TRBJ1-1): KAGVTQTPRYLIKTRGQQVTLSCSPISGHRSVSWYQQTPGQGLQFLFEYFSETQRNKGNFPGRFSGRQFSNSRSEMNVSTLELGDSALYLCASSLDRDRGNTEAFFGQGTRLTVV.

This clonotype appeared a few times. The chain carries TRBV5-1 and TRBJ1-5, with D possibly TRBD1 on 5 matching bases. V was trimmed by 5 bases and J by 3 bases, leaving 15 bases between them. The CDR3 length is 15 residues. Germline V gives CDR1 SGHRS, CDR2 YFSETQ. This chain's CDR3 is CASRRGVRDNQPQHF. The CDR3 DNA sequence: TGCGCCAGCAGGAGGGGCGTAAGGGACAATCAGCCCCAGCATTTT.

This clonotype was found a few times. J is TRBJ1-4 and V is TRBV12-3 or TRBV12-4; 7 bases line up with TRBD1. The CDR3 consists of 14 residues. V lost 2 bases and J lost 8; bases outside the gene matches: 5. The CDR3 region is CASSLRQGREKLFF. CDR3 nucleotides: TGTGCCAGCAGTTTAAGACAGGGTCGAGAAAAACTGTTTTTT.

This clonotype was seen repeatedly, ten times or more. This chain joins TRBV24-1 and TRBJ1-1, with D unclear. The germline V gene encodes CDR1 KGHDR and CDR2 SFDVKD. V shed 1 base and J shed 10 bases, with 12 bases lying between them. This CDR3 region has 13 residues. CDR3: CATSDFGQVRAFF. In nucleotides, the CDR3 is TGTGCCACCAGTGATTTCGGGCAGGTGAGAGCTTTCTTT.

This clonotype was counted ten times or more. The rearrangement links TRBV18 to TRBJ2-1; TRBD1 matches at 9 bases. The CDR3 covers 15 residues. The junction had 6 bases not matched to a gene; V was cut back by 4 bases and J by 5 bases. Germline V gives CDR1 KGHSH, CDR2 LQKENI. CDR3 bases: TGTGCCAGCTCACTCAGGGACAGGGTTAACAATGAGCAGTTCTTC. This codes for CASSLRDRVNNEQFF.

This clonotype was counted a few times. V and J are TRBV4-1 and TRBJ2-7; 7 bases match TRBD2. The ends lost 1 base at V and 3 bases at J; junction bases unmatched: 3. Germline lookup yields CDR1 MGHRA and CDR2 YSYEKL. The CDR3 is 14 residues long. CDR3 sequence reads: CASSQGLALYEQYF. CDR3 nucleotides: TGCGCCAGCAGCCAAGGACTAGCTCTCTACGAGCAGTACTTC.